This T cell receptor beta chain was identified in a study of shared clonotypes between healthy human individuals. The CDR3 contains 18 residues. The V and J ends lost 0 bases and 1 base, in that order; junction bases with no gene match: 10. Per the germline V gene, CDR1 is SGHDN and CDR2 is FVKESK. Study results and caveats: Donor scarcity curtailed the genetic and exposure-history diversity represented herein.

The authors ran the assay at deep level. The protocol was immunoSEQ multiplex PCR, while the TCRdb copy is restricted to in-frame clones and leaves out a portion. The sample consists of 400,000 to 600,000 clones, roughly 83% of them appearing once. In this sample, this clone turned up many times. The antigen is unknown. This clonotype was sampled from a woman in her thirties or forties in good health. Some clones in this sample may be carry-over from other donors' samples. The V call is TRBV14, the J call TRBJ2-5, with 8 positions matching TRBD1. The source material was PBMCs. CDR3 DNA: TGTGCCAGCAGCCAAGATTTCGGGACAGGTGCCCTCCAAGAGACCCAGTACTTC. This gives the protein CASSQDFGTGALQETQYF.